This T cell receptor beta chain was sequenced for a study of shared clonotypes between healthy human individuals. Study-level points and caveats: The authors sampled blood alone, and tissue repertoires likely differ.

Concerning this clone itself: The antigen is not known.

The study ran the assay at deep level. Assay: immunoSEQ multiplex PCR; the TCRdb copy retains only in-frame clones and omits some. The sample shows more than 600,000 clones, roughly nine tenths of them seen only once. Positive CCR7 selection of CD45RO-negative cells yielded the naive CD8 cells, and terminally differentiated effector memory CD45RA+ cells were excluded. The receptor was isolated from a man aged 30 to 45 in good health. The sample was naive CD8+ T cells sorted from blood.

The CDR3: CASSRTQGARTEAFF. CDR3 sequence (DNA): TGCGCCAGCAGCAGAACCCAGGGGGCGAGAACTGAAGCTTTCTTT. V is TRBV5-1 and J is TRBJ1-1; 8 bases align to TRBD1. The CDR3 contains 15 residues. CDR1 is SGHRS, CDR2 YFSETQ, per germline. With V trimmed by 4 bases and J by 5 bases, 10 bases remained unmatched.